This TCR beta chain was identified during a study of lymphopenia after photon versus proton radiotherapy. The study's findings and limits: Larger post-nadir TCR diversity loss correlated inversely with survival in deceased patients. Under photons, naive T cells and diversity fell while effector/memory populations rose. After lymphocyte nadir, photon-treated repertoires showed oligoclonal expansion, especially CD8+ Temra.

The CDR3 runs to 13 residues. Germline loops: CDR1 SEHNR, CDR2 FQNEAQ (reference sequence). Trimming took 3 bases from V and 6 from J, leaving 9 bases between them. In the case of this clone: The antigen is not known.

Profiled with immunoSEQ multiplex PCR; TCRdb holds only in-frame clones, not every one. The profile covers some 25,000 clones, with around 83% appearing a single time and approximately 3.7% taken by the ten largest. The gene calls are TRBV7-9 and TRBJ1-5, with D possibly being TRBD1 (5 bases). The source material was peripheral blood, sampled from a patient treated with photon-based radiotherapy. The source is a woman aged 45-65 years with pancreatic cancer. The CDR3 spells CASSLDGTQPQHF. CDR3 sequence (DNA): TGTGCCAGCAGCTTGGACGGGACTCAGCCCCAGCATTTT.